This paragraph covers one T cell receptor beta chain sequence. The data originate from a study of cytotoxic CD8 clonotypes in ibrutinib-treated CLL. Only in-frame clones appear in the TCRdb table, and some are missing; sequencing was by immunoSEQ multiplex PCR. The sample has 35,000 to 45,000 clones, roughly 69% seen once. CDR1 is LGHNA, CDR2 YNFKEQ, per germline. This CDR3 is 16 amino acids long. Trimming removed 0 bases at V and 3 bases at J, with 12 bases between. Sequenced material: PBMCs, taken after 12 months of ibrutinib treatment. The origin of this receptor is a human donor with chronic lymphocytic leukemia. J is TRBJ1-5 and V is TRBV4-2; D not resolved. CDR3 loop: CASSQDTGSANQPQHF. The CDR3, as DNA: TGTGCCAGCAGCCAAGACACGGGTTCGGCCAATCAGCCCCAGCATTTT.